The source of this T cell receptor (beta chain) is a study of graft-versus-host responses after intestinal transplantation. Looking at the study overall: The study gave all recipients anti-thymocyte globulin induction, then tacrolimus and steroids for approximately three years. Study outcomes and limitations: Across patients carrying graft-donor T cell macrochimerism, allografts held high graft-versus-host to host-versus-graft clonal ratios.

The CDR3 is made up of 17 amino acids. Germline CDR1 reads SGHDT; CDR2 reads YYEEEE. Between the trimmed V and J ends, which lost 0 bases and 0 bases, there was a span of 16 bases. Assay used: immunoSEQ multiplex PCR; TCRdb lists only in-frame clones, some missing. The table records over 100,000 clones, about 92% of them present only once. This clone was observed once. The target antigen is unknown. The material sequenced was unstimulated CD8+ T cells sorted from spleen or lymph node cells, taken before transplant. The sequence was obtained from a human donor who was the organ donor for an intestinal transplant. The chain links TRBV5-6 to TRBJ2-7; a possible D gene is TRBD2 (6 bases). CDR3 region: CASSLVGSGGDSYEQYF. In DNA form, the CDR3 reads TGTGCCAGCAGCTTGGTGGGGTCGGGCGGGGACTCCTACGAGCAGTACTTC.